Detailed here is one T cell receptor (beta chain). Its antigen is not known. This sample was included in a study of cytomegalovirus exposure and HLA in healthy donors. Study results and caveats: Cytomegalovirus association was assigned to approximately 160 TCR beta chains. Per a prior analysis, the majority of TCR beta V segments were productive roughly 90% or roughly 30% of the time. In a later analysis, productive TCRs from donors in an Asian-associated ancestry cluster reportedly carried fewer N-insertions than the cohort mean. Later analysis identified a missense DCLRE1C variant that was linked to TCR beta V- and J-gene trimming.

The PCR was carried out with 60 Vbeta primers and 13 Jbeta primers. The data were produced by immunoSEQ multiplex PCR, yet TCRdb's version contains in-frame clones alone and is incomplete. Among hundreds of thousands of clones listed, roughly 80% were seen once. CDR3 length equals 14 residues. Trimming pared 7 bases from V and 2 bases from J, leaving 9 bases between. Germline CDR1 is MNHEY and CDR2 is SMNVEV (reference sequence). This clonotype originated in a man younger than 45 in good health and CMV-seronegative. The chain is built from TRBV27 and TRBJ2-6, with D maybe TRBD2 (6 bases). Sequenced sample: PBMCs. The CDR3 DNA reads TGTGCCAGCAATGCGGGACCTGGGGCCAACGTCCTGACTTTC. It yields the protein CASNAGPGANVLTF.